This TCR beta chain is drawn from a study of response to subunit inactivated influenza vaccine. General observations from the study: Every seasonal influenza vaccination brings in few new T cells, the authors suggested.

V dropped 0 bases and J dropped 0; count of bases not matched to a gene: 3. The V gene's germline CDR1 is DFQATT and CDR2 SNEGSKA (reference sequence). CDR3 length: 15 residues. The table lists this clonotype with many counts. The target antigen is unknown. Via MiXCR, TCRdb re-called the RT-PCR reads, giving one row per CDR3 protein. Counted here are over 400,000 distinct CDR3 sequences, 10% to 15% occurring once; the ten biggest clones make up about an eighth. Here the sequenced sample was PBMCs from blood, taken 40 to 50 days after vaccination. The TCR originated in a man aged 50-60 years who received an inactivated influenza vaccine. The chain employs TRBV20-1 and TRBJ2-5; 8 bases align to TRBD1. The CDR3 spells CSARDYRGNQETQYF. CDR3 in DNA: TGCAGTGCTAGAGATTACAGGGGGAACCAAGAGACCCAGTACTTC.